This T cell receptor (beta chain) came from a study of blood T cell repertoires in COVID-19. Study context: Collection of acute and convalescent COVID-19 samples took place in the United States, Italy and Spain. The analysed material was cDNA or gDNA that came from T cells, B-cell-depleted T cells, or PBMCs.

The data were produced by immunoSEQ multiplex PCR, yet TCRdb's version contains in-frame clones alone and is incomplete. This sample has 90,000 to 110,000 clones, with around 83% found just once. The CDR3 sequence is 15 residues long. Germline V gene data show CDR1 as MDHEN and CDR2 as SYDVKM. V lost 2 bases and J 3 bases, leaving 14 bases between the germline ends. This chain joins TRBV28 and TRBJ2-7, with a possible D match to TRBD2 (5 bases). Sequenced material: peripheral blood. The receptor's source is a woman of 80 years or more with active or convalescent COVID-19. CDR3 bases: TGTGCCAGCAGTTTAGGACTTGCCCGTGACTACGAGCAGTACTTC. Amino acids: CASSLGLARDYEQYF.